A single sample is the source of the 5 T cell receptor beta chains below, sequenced in a study of cytomegalovirus exposure and HLA in healthy donors (dated by TCRdb to 2017 to 2019). Libraries came from the immunoSEQ multiplex PCR assay. Drawn from immuneACCESS, this table holds only the in-frame rearrangements with V and J called that TCRdb kept. Clones are partly lost; checked studies trace under half to an unresolved V gene and leave the rest unexplained. Recorded for this sample are around 150,000 clones; about 90% of them occurred a single time. Clones ranked in the top ten supply over 6.5% of the sample. Sequences were obtained from PBMCs. These receptors were obtained from a woman aged 18-29 years in good health and CMV-seropositive.

This sequence joins TRBV5-1 and TRBJ2-3; D is perhaps TRBD2 (5 bases). The CDR3 contains 15 residues. V was clipped by 4 bases and J by 0 bases, with 12 bases between them. Germline CDR1 is SGHRS and CDR2 is YFSETQ. The CDR3 DNA reads as TGCGCCAGCAGCCAGGTCGGGGTTAGCACAGATACGCAGTATTTT. As protein: CASSQVGVSTDTQYF.

The table lists this clone with a count of one. This chain joins TRBV6-1 and TRBJ2-7, with 7 bases matching TRBD1. The CDR3 is 13 residues long. V dropped 6 bases and J dropped 0; count of bases not matched to a gene: 2. CDR1 is MNHNS and CDR2 is SASEGT in the germline V gene. Here the CDR3 DNA reads TGTGCCAGCAGGGGGGACAGCTCCTACGAGCAGTACTTC. Its protein product is CASRGDSSYEQYF.

The chain employs TRBV19 and TRBJ1-5; possibly TRBD1 for D (5 bases). From germline, CDR1 is LNHDA and CDR2 SQIVND (reference sequence). The germline V and J ends were trimmed by 3 bases and 4 bases, with 10 bases remaining between them. This CDR3 region has 14 residues. This CDR3 is CASSIYQGNQPQHF. DNA of the CDR3: TGTGCCAGTAGTATTTATCAGGGAAATCAGCCCCAGCATTTT.

For the CDR3, the DNA is TGTGCCAGCAGCTTAGCTCTAGCGGGAGGGTTCGAGCAGTTCTTC. This encodes CASSLALAGGFEQFF. V is TRBV7-9 and J is TRBJ2-1; TRBD2 aligns across 12 bases. V lost 0 bases and J lost 10; bases outside the gene matches: 4. The germline V gene encodes CDR1 SEHNR and CDR2 FQNEAQ (reference sequence). The length of the CDR3 is 15 residues.

The rearrangement joins TRBV10-2 to TRBJ1-1, with D perhaps TRBD1 (6 bases). Per the germline V gene, CDR1 is WSHSY and CDR2 is SAAADI. CDR3 length equals 18 residues. V was shortened by 2 bases and J by 2 bases, with 21 bases between the two germline ends. For the CDR3, the DNA is TGCGCCAGCAGTGAGACAGGGTGGGATGGTCGTAAAAACACTGAAGCTTTCTTT. It specifies CASSETGWDGRKNTEAFF.